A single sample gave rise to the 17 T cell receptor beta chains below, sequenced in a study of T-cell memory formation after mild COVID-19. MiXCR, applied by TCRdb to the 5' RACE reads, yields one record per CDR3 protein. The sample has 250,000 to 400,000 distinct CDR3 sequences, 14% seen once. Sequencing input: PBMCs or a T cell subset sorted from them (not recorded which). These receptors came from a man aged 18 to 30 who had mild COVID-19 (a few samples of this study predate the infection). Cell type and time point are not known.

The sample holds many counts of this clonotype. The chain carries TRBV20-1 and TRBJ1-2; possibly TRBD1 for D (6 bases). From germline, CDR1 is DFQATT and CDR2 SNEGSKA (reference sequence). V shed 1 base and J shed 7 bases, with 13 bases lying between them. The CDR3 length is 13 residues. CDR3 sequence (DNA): TGCAGTGCTAGAGCAGGGGAGCGTCCTGGCTACACCTTC. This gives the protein CSARAGERPGYTF.

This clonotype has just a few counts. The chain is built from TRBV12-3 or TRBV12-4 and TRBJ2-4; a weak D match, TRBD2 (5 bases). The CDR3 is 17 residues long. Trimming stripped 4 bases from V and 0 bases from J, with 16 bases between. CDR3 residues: CASSSRTGPLAKNIQYF. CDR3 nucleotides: TGTGCCAGCAGTTCCAGGACTGGCCCTCTAGCCAAAAACATTCAGTACTTC.

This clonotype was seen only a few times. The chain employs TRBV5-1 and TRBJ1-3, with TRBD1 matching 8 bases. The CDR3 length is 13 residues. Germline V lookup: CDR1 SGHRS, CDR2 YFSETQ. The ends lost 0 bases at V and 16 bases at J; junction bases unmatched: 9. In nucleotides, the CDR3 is TGCGCCAGCAGCTTGGCCAGGGGGCAGAAGGGTTATTTT. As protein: CASSLARGQKGYF.

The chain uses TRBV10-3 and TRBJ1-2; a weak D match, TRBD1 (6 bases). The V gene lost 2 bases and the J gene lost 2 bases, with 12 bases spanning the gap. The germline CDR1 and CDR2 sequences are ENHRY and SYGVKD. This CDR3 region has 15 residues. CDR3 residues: CAISEPEGGNYGYTF. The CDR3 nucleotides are TGTGCCATCAGTGAGCCCGAGGGGGGGAACTATGGCTACACCTTC.

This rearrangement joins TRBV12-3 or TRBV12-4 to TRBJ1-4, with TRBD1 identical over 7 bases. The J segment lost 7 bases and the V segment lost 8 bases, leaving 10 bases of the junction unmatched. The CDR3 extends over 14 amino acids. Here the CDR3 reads CASGLQGTAEKLFF. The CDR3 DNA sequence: TGTGCCAGCGGCCTACAGGGGACGGCTGAAAAACTGTTTTTT.

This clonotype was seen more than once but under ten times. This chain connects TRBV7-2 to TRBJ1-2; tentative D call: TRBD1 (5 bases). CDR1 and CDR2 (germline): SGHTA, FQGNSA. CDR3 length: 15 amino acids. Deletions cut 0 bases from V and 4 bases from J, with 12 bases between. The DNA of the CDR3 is TGTGCCAGCAGCTTAGCGCGCGGGGGAGGCTATGGCTACACCTTC. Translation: CASSLARGGGYGYTF.

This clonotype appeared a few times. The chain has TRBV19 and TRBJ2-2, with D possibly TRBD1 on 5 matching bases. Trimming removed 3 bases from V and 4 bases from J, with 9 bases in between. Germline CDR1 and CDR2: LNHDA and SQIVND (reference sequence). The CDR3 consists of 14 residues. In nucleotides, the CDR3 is TGTGCCAGTAGTATCGACAGAATCACCGGGGAGCTGTTTTTT. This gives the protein CASSIDRITGELFF.

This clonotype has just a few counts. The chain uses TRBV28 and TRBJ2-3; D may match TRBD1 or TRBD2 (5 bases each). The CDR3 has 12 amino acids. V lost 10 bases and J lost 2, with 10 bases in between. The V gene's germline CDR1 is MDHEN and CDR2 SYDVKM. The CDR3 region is CATRDDTDTQYF. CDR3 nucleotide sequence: TGTGCCACCAGGGACGACACAGATACGCAGTATTTT.

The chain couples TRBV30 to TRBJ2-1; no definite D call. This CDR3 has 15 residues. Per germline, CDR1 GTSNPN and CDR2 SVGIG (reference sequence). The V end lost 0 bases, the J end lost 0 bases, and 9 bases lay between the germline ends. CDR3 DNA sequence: TGTGCCTGGAGTGTACGGCAGGTCTCCTACAATGAGCAGTTCTTC. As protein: CAWSVRQVSYNEQFF. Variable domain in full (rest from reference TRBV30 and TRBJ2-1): SQTIHQWPATLVQPVGSPLSLECTVEGTSNPNLYWYRQAAGRGLQLLFYSVGIGQISSEVPQNLSASRPQDRQFILSSKKLLLSDSGFYLCAWSVRQVSYNEQFFGPGTRLTVL.

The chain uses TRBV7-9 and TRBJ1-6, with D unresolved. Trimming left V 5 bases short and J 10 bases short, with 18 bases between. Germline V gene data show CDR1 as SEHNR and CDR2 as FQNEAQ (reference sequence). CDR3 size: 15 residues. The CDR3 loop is CASSPLGWVESPLHF. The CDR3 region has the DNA TGTGCCAGCAGCCCCCTGGGCTGGGTAGAATCACCCCTCCACTTT. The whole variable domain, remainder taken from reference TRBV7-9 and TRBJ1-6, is DTGVSQNPRHKITKRGQNVTFRCDPISEHNRLYWYRQTLGQGPEFLTYFQNEAQLEKSRLLSDRFSAERPKGSFSTLEIQRTEQGDSAMYLCASSPLGWVESPLHFGNGTRLTVT.

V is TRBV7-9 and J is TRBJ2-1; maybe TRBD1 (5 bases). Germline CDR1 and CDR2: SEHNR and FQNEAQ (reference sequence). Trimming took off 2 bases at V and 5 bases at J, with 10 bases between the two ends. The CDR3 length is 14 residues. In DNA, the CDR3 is TGTGCCAGCAGCTTATCAGGGCGCAACAATGAGCAGTTCTTC. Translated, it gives CASSLSGRNNEQFF.

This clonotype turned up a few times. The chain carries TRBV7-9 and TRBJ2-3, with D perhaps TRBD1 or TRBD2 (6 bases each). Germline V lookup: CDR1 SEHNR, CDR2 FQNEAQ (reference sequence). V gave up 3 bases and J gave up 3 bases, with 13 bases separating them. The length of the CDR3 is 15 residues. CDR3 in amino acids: CASSFPGGGTDTQYF. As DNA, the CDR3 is TGTGCCAGCAGCTTCCCCGGGGGCGGTACAGATACGCAGTATTTT.

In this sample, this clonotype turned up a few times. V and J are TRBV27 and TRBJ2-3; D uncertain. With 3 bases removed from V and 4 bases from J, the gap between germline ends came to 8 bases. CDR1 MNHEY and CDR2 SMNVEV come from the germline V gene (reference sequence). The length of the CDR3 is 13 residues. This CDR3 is CASSFKGPDTQYF. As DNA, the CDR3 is TGTGCCAGCAGTTTTAAGGGTCCAGATACGCAGTATTTT.

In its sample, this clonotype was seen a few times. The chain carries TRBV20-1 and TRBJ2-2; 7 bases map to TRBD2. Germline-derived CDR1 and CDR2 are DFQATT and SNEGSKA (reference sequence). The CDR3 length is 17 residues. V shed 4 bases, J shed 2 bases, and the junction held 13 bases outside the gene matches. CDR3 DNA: TGCAGTGCTATGGGGTGGCGGGGGAGCACTAACACCGGGGAGCTGTTTTTT. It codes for CSAMGWRGSTNTGELFF.

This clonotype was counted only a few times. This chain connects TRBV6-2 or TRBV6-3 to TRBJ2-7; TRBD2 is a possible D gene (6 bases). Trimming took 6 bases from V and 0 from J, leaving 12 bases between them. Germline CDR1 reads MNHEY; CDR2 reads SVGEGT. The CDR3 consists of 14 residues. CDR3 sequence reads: CASRPGSGSYEQYV. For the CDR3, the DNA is TGTGCCAGCAGGCCCGGGAGCGGCTCCTACGAGCAGTACGTC.

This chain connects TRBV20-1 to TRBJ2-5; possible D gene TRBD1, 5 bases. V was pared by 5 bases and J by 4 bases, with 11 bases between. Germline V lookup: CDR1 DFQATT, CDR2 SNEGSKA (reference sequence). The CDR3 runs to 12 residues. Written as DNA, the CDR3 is TGCAGTGCTTTCTACAGGAGAGAGACCCAGTACTTC. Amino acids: CSAFYRRETQYF.

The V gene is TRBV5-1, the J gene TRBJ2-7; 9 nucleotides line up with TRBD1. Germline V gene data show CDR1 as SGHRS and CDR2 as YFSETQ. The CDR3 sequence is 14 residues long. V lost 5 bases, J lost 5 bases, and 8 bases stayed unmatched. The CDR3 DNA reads TGCGCCAGCAGATTCCCGGGACAGGGAAACGAGCAGTACTTC. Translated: CASRFPGQGNEQYF. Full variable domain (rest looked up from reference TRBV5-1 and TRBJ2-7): KAGVTQTPRYLIKTRGQQVTLSCSPISGHRSVSWYQQTPGQGLQFLFEYFSETQRNKGNFPGRFSGRQFSNSRSEMNVSTLELGDSALYLCASRFPGQGNEQYFGPGTRLTVT.